This T cell receptor beta chain was sequenced during a study of blood T cells in healthy people across ages (dated by TCRdb to about 2015). Broadly, across the study: In model experiments, roughly one uniquely barcoded TCR beta cDNA molecule per two T cells was captured by template switching. To track age-related changes in TCR beta repertoire diversity, the study relied on deep sequencing normalized with unique cDNA molecular identifiers. Four age groups were formed from the donors: young (average 16 years), middle-aged (just under 40), aged (around 62) and long-lived (about 80). To avoid experimental bias, donors of different ages were randomly spread across the sequencing lanes. Two additional independent replicas of 1 million unique cDNA reads from the same blood draw were analyzed for two donors (one aged 18 to 30 and one aged 80 or older). What the work shows at the level of the full study, not this receptor alone: Because profiling used bulk unsorted PBMCs, naive and antigen-experienced compartments could not be compared conclusively. Total diversity estimates from one million sequenced T cells were considered lower bounds and underestimates. Donor CMV infection status was unknown, potentially confounding age-related changes in expanded clonotypes. As age increased, observed TCR beta diversity per million T cells dropped in a roughly linear way, and a significant reduction was already evident by age 40. Observed TCR beta diversity correlated strongly with the percentage of naive T cells measured by flow cytometry. The long-lived group showed more naive CD4+ T cells, fewer expanded clones and increased TCR diversity than the aged group, suggesting age selection.

Donors were 39 systemically healthy Caucasian individuals from Russia aged 6 to 90 years. Around 10 milliliters of peripheral blood were collected from each donor into EDTA-treated Vacutainer tubes. Ficoll-Paque density-gradient centrifugation was used to isolate PBMCs, with at least 6.5 million per sample. Total RNA was extracted from PBMCs with Trizol reagent, with at least 6 micrograms obtained per sample. The percentages of naive CD45RAhigh/CD27high T cells were determined by flow cytometry on a PBMC aliquot from every donor. From cysteine to phenylalanine, the CDR3 is 16 amino acids long. Just the 48-base CDR3 DNA is kept, in frame starting at base 1. CDR1 and CDR2 (LGHNA, YNFKEQ) derive from the germline V gene. Trimming costs V 1 base and J 2 bases, and their ends lie 15 bases apart. This clonotype appeared a few times. There is no known antigen for this receptor. Base qualities are missing; no much larger clone stands one base away.

Library creation used 5' RACE. This sample was sequenced with an Illumina HiSeq 2500. A second roughly 6 to 12 cycle PCR used a sample-barcoded 5' primer and a J-beta primer mix. Each TCR beta cDNA molecule received a unique molecular identifier from a template-switch 5' adaptor carrying 12 random nucleotides. Each sample yielded at least 2.5 million CDR3-containing paired-end reads. First-strand cDNA was synthesized from all RNA with the Mint cDNA synthesis kit, primed by a TRBC-specific oligonucleotide. Following uracil-DNA glycosylase treatment, a first 18-cycle PCR with universal primers M1SS and BC2_uni_R was performed on all cDNA. As for the original processing: For normalization, 1 million high-quality reads, each with a distinct molecular identifier, were randomly selected from each sample. Reads sharing molecular identifiers were discarded rather than binned into consensus sequences. MiTCR, set to a Q25 quality threshold and the strictest error-elimination algorithm, was used for CDR3 identification, clonotype clustering and error correction. A nonparametric unseen species model with Euler transformation was used to estimate a lower bound on total TCR beta diversity. The public reads were quality trimmed at Q25 with fastp and then assembled into clones with MiXCR by TCRdb, keeping productive beta chains. Each entry merges the rows of one CDR3 protein and shows their most common DNA and genes. What appears here as the V and J calls and clone size reflects TCRdb's work, not the paper's. This sample holds 1.5 million to 2 million distinct CDR3 sequences; roughly a third were observed only once. The ten largest clones represent 11% of the sample.

The sequenced sample was blood. This clonotype was obtained from a woman aged 25 to 45 in good health. This chain joins TRBV4-2 to TRBJ2-7; the D call could be TRBD1 or TRBD2, with each sharing 6 bases. The CDR3 reads CASSQVAGGVPYEQYF. The nucleotides are TGTGCCAGCAGCCAAGTGGCCGGGGGCGTCCCCTACGAGCAGTACTTC.